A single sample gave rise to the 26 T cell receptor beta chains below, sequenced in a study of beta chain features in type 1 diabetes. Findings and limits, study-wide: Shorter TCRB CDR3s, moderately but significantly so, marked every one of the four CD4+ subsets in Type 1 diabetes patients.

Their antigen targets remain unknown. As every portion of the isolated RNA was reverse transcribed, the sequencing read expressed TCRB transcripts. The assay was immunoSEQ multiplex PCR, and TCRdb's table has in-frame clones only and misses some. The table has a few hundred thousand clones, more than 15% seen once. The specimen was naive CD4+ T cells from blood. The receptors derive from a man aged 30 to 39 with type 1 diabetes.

CDR3 DNA: TGTGCCAGCAGCCACCCTAGCGGGAGCTCCTACGAGCAGTACTTC. Amino acid sequence: CASSHPSGSSYEQYF. V gene TRBV5-4 combines with J gene TRBJ2-7; 10 positions agree with TRBD2. With V trimmed by 4 bases and J by 0 bases, 4 bases remained unmatched. The CDR3 loop spans 15 amino acids. CDR1 SGHNT and CDR2 YYREEE come from the germline V gene (reference sequence).

In DNA form, the CDR3 reads TGTGCCAGCAGCGCCATCTCCTCGGTTAATGAGCAGTTCTTC. It specifies CASSAISSVNEQFF. V usage is TRBV9 and J usage is TRBJ2-1; D is unresolved. Trimming took 3 bases from V and 7 from J, leaving 14 bases between them. Germline CDR1 is SGDLS and CDR2 is YYNGEE. The CDR3 totals 14 residues.

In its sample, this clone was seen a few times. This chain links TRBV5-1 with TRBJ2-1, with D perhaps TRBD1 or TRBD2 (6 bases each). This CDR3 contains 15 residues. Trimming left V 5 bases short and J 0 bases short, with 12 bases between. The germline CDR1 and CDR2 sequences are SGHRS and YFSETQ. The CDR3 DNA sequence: TGCGCCAGCAGTAGGGGGGACCCCTCCTACAATGAGCAGTTCTTC. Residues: CASSRGDPSYNEQFF.

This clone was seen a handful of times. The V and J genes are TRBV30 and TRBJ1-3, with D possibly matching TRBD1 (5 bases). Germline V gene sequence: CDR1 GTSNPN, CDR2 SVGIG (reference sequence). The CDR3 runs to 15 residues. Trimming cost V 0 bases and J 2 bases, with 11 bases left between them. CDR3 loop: CAWSVGESAGNTIYF. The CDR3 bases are TGTGCCTGGAGTGTAGGGGAATCTGCTGGAAACACCATATATTTT. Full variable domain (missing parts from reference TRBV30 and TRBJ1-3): SQTIHQWPATLVQPVGSPLSLECTVEGTSNPNLYWYRQAAGRGLQLLFYSVGIGQISSEVPQNLSASRPQDRQFILSSKKLLLSDSGFYLCAWSVGESAGNTIYFGEGSWLTVV.

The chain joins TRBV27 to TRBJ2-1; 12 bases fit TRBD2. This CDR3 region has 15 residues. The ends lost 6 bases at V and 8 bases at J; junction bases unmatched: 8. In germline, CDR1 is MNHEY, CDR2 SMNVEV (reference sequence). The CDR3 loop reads CASSLAGGPSDEQFF. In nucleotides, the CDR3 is TGTGCCAGCAGCCTAGCGGGAGGGCCGTCCGATGAGCAGTTCTTC.

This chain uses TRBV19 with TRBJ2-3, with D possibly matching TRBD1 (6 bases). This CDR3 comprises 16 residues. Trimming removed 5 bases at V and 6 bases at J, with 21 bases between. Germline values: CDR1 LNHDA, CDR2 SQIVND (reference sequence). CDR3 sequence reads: CASSSTSGEYSDTQYF. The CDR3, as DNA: TGTGCCAGTAGTTCAACCTCAGGGGAATATTCGGATACGCAGTATTTT.

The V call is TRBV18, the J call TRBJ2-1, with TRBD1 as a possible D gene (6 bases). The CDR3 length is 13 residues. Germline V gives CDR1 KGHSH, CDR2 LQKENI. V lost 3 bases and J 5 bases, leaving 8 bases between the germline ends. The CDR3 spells CASSPDRNNEQFF. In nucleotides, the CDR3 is TGTGCCAGCTCACCGGACAGAAACAATGAGCAGTTCTTC.

DNA for the CDR3: TGTGCCAGCAGCTTAAGAAACACTGAAGCTTTCTTT. The encoded protein is CASSLRNTEAFF. The chain joins TRBV13 to TRBJ1-1; D remains unclear. The CDR3 consists of 12 residues. Germline CDR1 is PRHDT and CDR2 is FYEKMQ (reference sequence). The V gene lost 2 bases and the J gene lost 2 bases, with 3 bases spanning the gap.

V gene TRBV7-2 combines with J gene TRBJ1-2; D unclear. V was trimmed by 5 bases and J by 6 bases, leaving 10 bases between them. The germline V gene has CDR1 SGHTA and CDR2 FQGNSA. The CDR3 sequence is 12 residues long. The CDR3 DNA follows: TGTGCCAGCAGCACATCAATAAATGGCTACACCTTC. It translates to CASSTSINGYTF.

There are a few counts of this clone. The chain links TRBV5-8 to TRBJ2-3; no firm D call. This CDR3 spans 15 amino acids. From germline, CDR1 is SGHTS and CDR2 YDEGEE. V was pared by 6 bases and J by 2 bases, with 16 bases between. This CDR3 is CASTKGILYTDTQYF. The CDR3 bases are TGTGCCAGCACCAAAGGGATCCTGTACACAGATACGCAGTATTTT.

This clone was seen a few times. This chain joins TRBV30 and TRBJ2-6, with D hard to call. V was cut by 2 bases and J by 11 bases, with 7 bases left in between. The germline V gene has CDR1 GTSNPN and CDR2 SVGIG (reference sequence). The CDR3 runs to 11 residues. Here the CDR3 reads CAWSWYDVLTF. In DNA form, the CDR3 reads TGTGCCTGGAGTTGGTATGACGTCCTGACTTTC.

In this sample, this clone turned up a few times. As DNA, the CDR3 is TGTGCCTGGAGCGGGACAGGGAACACCGGGGAGCTGTTTTTT. The encoded protein is CAWSGTGNTGELFF. This chain connects TRBV30 to TRBJ2-2, with 8 bases that match TRBD1. CDR1 and CDR2 (germline): GTSNPN, SVGIG (reference sequence). The CDR3 extends over 14 amino acids. V was pared by 3 bases and J by 1 base, with 1 base of the junction left unmatched.

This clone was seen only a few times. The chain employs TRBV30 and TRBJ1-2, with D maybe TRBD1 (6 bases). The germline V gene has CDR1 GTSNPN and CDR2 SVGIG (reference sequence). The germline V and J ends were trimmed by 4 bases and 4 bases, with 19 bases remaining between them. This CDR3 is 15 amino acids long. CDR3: CAWNLPGHGGYGYTF. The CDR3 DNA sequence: TGTGCCTGGAACTTACCGGGACATGGGGGCTATGGCTACACCTTC.

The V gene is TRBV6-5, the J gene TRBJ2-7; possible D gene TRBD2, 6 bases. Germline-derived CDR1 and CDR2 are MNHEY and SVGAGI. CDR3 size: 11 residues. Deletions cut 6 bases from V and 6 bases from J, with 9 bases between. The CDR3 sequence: CASSKGGEQYF. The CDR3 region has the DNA TGTGCCAGCAGCAAGGGAGGCGAGCAGTACTTC.

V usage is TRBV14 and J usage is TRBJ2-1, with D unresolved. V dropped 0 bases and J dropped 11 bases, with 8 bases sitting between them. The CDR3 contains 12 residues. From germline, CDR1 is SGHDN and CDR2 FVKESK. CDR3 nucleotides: TGTGCCAGCAGCCAAGAGGCGCGGAAGCAGTTCTTC. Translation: CASSQEARKQFF.

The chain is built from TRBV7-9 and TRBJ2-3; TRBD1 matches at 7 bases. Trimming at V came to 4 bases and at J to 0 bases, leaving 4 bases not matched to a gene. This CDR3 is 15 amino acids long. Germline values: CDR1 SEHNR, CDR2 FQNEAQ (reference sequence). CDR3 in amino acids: CASSSGTVSTDTQYF. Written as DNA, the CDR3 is TGTGCCAGCAGCTCAGGGACAGTAAGCACAGATACGCAGTATTTT. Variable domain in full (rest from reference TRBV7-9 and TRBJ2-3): DTGVSQNPRHKITKRGQNVTFRCDPISEHNRLYWYRQTLGQGPEFLTYFQNEAQLEKSRLLSDRFSAERPKGSFSTLEIQRTEQGDSAMYLCASSSGTVSTDTQYFGPGTRLTVL.

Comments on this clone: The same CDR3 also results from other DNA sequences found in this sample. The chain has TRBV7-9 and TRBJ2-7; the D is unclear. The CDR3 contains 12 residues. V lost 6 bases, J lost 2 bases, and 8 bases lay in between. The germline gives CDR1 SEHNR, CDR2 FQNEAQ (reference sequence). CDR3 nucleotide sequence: TGTGCCAGCAGAACTGGAGCCTACGAGCAGTACTTC. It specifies CASRTGAYEQYF. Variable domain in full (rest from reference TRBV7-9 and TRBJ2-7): DTGVSQNPRHKITKRGQNVTFRCDPISEHNRLYWYRQTLGQGPEFLTYFQNEAQLEKSRLLSDRFSAERPKGSFSTLEIQRTEQGDSAMYLCASRTGAYEQYFGPGTRLTVT.

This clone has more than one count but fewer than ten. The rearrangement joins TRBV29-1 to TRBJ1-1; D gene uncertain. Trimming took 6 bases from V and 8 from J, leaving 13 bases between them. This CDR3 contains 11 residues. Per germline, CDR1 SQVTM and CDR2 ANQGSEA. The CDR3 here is CSVLGLSEAFF. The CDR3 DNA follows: TGCAGCGTCCTCGGACTTTCGGAAGCTTTCTTT.

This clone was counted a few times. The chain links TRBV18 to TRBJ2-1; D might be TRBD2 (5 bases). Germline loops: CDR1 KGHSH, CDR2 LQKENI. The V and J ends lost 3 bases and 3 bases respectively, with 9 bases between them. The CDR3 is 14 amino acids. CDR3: CASSPRAGYNEQFF. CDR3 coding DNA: TGTGCCAGCTCACCGAGGGCAGGCTACAATGAGCAGTTCTTC.

DNA of the CDR3: TGTGCCAGCAGCTTTACTACCACAGATACGCAGTATTTT. This sequence encodes CASSFTTTDTQYF. The chain uses TRBV7-2 and TRBJ2-3; D gene unclear. V lost 3 bases to trimming and J lost 2 bases, with 6 bases between them. CDR1 is SGHTA and CDR2 is FQGNSA in the germline V gene. This CDR3 region has 13 residues.

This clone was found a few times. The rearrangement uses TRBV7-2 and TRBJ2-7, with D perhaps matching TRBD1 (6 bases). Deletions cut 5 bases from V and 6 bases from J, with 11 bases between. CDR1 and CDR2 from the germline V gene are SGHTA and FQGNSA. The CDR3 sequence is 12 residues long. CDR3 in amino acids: CASSLTGIEQYF. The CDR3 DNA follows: TGTGCCAGCAGCCTCACAGGGATCGAGCAGTACTTC.

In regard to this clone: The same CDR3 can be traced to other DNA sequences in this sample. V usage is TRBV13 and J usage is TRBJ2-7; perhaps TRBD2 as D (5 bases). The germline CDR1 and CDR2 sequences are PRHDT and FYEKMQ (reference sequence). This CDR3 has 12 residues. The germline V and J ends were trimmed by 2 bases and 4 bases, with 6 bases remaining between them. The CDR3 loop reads CASSLRGYEQYF. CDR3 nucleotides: TGTGCCAGCAGCTTACGGGGTTACGAGCAGTACTTC.

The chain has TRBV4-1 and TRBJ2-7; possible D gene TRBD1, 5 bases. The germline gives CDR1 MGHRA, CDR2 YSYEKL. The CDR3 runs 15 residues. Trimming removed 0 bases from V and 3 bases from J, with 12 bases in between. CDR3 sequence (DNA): TGCGCCAGCAGCCAAGATAGCAGGGCTGGCTACGAGCAGTACTTC. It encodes CASSQDSRAGYEQYF.

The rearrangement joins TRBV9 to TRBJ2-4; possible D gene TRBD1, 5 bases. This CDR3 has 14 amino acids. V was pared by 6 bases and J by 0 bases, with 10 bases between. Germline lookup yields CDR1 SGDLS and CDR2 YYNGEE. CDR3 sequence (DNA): TGTGCCAGCACCAAAGGGGTAGCCAAAAACATTCAGTACTTC. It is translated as CASTKGVAKNIQYF.

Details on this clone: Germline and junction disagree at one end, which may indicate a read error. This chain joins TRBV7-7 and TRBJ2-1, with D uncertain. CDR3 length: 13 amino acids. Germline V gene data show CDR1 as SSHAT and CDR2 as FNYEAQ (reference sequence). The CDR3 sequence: CASSLYGNNEQFF. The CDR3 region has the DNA TGTGCTAGCAGCTTATACGGCAACAATGAGCAGTTCTTC.

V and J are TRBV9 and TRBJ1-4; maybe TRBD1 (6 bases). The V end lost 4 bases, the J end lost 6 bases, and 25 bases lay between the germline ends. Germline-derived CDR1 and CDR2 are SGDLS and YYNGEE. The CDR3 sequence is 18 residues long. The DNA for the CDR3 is TGTGCCAGCAGCCCCGGACCAGAACAGGGCCGGCGAGATGAAAAACTGTTTTTT. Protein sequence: CASSPGPEQGRRDEKLFF.